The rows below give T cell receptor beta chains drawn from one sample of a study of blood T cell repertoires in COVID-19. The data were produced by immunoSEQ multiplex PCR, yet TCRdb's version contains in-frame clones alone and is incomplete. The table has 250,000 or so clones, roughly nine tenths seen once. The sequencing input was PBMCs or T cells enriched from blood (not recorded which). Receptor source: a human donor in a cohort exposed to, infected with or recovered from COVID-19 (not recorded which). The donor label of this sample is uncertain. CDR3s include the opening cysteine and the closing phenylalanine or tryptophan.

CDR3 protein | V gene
CASSELSGGNQPQHF | TRBV6-1
CASSAGQGDGYTF | TRBV5-1
CASRTGQGYEQYF | TRBV28
CASSLVVYGYTF | TRBV7-2
CASSPPTGETQYF | TRBV18
CASSPRGLGYRFQETQYF | TRBV18
CASRRGTNNSPLHF | TRBV19
CASRIQGAGANVLTF | TRBV19
CASSRIENYGYTF | TRBV6-5
CASSRDRGNGYTF | TRBV5-1
CASREASSYEQYF | TRBV5-1
CASSSDRVNEKLFF | TRBV7-9
CASSLKARRDEQYF | TRBV5-4
CASSHHLSSRSGNTIYF | TRBV4-1
CASSLLDTRYEQYF | TRBV7-2
CAWTGYNSPLHF | TRBV30
CAWIRNTEAFF | TRBV30
CASSLGRVRDYTEAFF | TRBV4-1
CASSSPGNTEAFF | TRBV13
CSVTSGGQRMETQYF | TRBV29-1
CASSERLAYNEQFF | TRBV4-1
CATGVSGGLDTQYF | TRBV7-8
CASSGRDRGYGYTF | TRBV11-2
CASSWVGSSYEQYF | TRBV27
CASRLDAGPMRAFF | TRBV19
CASSERTSRGGAGYEQYF | TRBV2
CASSHKPGGPQHF | TRBV3-1/TRBV3-2